There are many counts of the clone carrying this TCR beta chain. Time point given: newly diagnosed GD, antithyroid drugs for less than 3 months. Isolated PBMC RNA provided the starting material for the TCR library. These data belong to a study of regulatory T cells in long-lasting Graves disease. iRepertoire HTBI primers and Arm-PCR of CDR3 regions built TCR beta libraries. Using its own MiXCR run on the multiplex PCR reads, TCRdb lists one record per CDR3 protein. The profile covers more than 300,000 distinct CDR3 sequences, with roughly 12% appearing a single time and under 20% taken by the ten largest. V was pared by 0 bases and J by 6 bases, with 18 bases between. CDR1 is MNHEY and CDR2 is SVGAGI in the germline V gene. This CDR3 has 16 amino acids. The sample also formed part of further work on T cells in Graves' hyperthyroidism and ophthalmopathy. As that report states: In patients aged 18 to 65, hyperthyroidism was newly diagnosed, with duration under 2 months. Clonotypes that were expanded in thyroid above 0.001 mostly appeared in blood too.

The chain combines TRBV6-5 with TRBJ2-7; tentative D call: TRBD2 (5 bases). The TCR comes from a woman between 18 and 30 years old with Graves disease. The source was peripheral blood mononuclear cells (PBMCs), collected at new diagnosis, from a patient treated with antithyroid drugs. This chain's CDR3 is CASSYSMAGVSTEQYF. DNA for the CDR3: TGTGCCAGCAGTTACTCGATGGCGGGTGTTTCCACCGAGCAGTACTTC.